This T cell receptor (beta chain) is drawn from a study of PD-1 blockade in classical Hodgkin lymphoma. General observations from the study: At C4D1, TCR diversity had climbed significantly for CD4+ cells, though not for CD8+ cells.

Each and every patient relapsed after autologous stem cell transplantation, and patients got differing brentuximab vedotin exposure. The table came from immunoSEQ multiplex PCR; TCRdb's copy has only in-frame clones and leaves some out. The data contain 9,500 to 12,000 clones, about 85% of them seen just once; the ten biggest clones take up approximately 28%. The count of this clone is one. Antigen: not known. Sequencing was performed on peripheral blood mononuclear cells (PBMCs), taken at baseline. The clonotype originates from a human donor with classical Hodgkin lymphoma.

The CDR3 sequence is CASTTSVSSYNSPLHF. As DNA, the CDR3 is TGTGCCAGCACCACCTCGGTGAGCTCCTATAATTCACCCCTCCACTTT. V and J are TRBV27 and TRBJ1-6, with D hard to call. The CDR3 totals 16 residues. Trimming left V 7 bases short and J 0 bases short, with 13 bases between. In germline, CDR1 is MNHEY, CDR2 SMNVEV (reference sequence).